Presented here are 6 T cell receptor beta chains from one specimen sequenced in a study of T cells expressing NK-cell markers. TCRdb derives one entry per CDR3 protein from the 5' RACE reads, leaving out DNA. The sample table includes under 500,000 distinct CDR3 sequences. Sequencing was performed on blood T cells: a sorted CD56 or NKG2C T cell subset, CD4+ or CD8+ T cells, or bulk PBMC T cells (not recorded which). Receptors originate from a woman aged 18 to 75 in good health.

CDR3 amino acids: CASSVGTSINEQFF. The chain is built from TRBV25-1 and TRBJ2-1; the TCRdb D gene call, TRBD2, has no DNA to confirm it. Germline-derived CDR1 and CDR2 are MGHDK and SYGVNS. The CDR3 runs 14 residues.

The CDR3 here is CSADRSGGLLGEQFF. This chain links TRBV20-1 with TRBJ2-1; TCRdb designates TRBD2, a call that cannot be tested without DNA. Germline CDR1 and CDR2: DFQATT and SNEGSKA (reference sequence). CDR3 length: 15 amino acids.

The chain recombines TRBV5-1 with TRBJ1-1; TCRdb indicates TRBD1, and absent DNA this call remains unverified. CDR1 SGHRS and CDR2 YFSETQ come from the germline V gene. This CDR3 is 13 amino acids long. The CDR3 loop is CASSIRQGLEAFF. The entire variable domain, with the rest obtained from reference TRBV5-1 and TRBJ1-1, is as follows: KAGVTQTPRYLIKTRGQQVTLSCSPISGHRSVSWYQQTPGQGLQFLFEYFSETQRNKGNFPGRFSGRQFSNSRSEMNVSTLELGDSALYLCASSIRQGLEAFFGQGTRLTVV.

This rearrangement joins TRBV7-9 to TRBJ1-6; TCRdb outputs TRBD1, but without DNA this stays unchecked. The germline V gene has CDR1 SEHNR and CDR2 FQNEAQ (reference sequence). The CDR3 covers 12 residues. The CDR3 loop is CASSPDSSPLHF.

This chain connects TRBV6-1 to TRBJ1-5. This CDR3 has 11 amino acids. The germline CDR1 and CDR2 sequences are MNHNS and SASEGT. Here the CDR3 reads CASNKNQPQHF.

The chain recombines TRBV20-1 with TRBJ1-1; checking the TCRdb D call of TRBD1 is not possible without DNA. This CDR3 is 15 amino acids long. The germline V gene has CDR1 DFQATT and CDR2 SNEGSKA (reference sequence). This CDR3 reads CSASRDSPRNTEAFF.